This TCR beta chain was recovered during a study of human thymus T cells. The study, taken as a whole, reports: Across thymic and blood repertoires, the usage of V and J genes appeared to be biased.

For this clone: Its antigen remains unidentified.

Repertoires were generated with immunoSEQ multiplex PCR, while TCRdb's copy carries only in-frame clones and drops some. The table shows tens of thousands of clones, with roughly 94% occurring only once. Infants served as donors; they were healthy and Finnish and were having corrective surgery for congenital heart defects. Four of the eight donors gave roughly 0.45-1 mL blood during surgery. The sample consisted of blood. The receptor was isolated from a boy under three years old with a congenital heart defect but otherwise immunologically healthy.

The CDR3, as DNA: TGTGCCAGCAGCCAAGAGAGCAGCACAGATACGCAGTATTTT. Translated: CASSQESSTDTQYF. The chain couples TRBV4-2 to TRBJ2-3; D unresolved. The CDR3 runs 14 residues. The germline gives CDR1 LGHNA, CDR2 YNFKEQ. The V end was cut by 0 bases, the J end by 0 bases, with 4 bases between.